The subject of this entry is one TCR beta chain. The antigen remains unidentified. The V gene end was trimmed by 0 bases and the J gene end by 3 bases; junction bases not matched to a gene: 6. The CDR3 extends over 16 amino acids. Germline V gene sequence: CDR1 SGHDT, CDR2 YYEEEE. The record originates from a study of cytomegalovirus exposure and HLA in healthy donors. General study points: Among immune exposure information, only CMV serostatus was available. The study designated 150 or so TCR beta chains cytomegalovirus-associated. The productive fraction for most TCR beta V segments was about 87% or about 30% in an earlier analysis. As a later analysis revealed, most CMV-associated TCR beta chains appeared HLA-restricted.

Vbeta (60) and Jbeta (13) primers were used in the PCR. Here immunoSEQ multiplex PCR was the method, and the copy in TCRdb shows in-frame clones only, minus some. The sample gives about 210,000 clones, about 80% of which show up once; about 9.4% is in the top ten. The genes are TRBV5-6 and TRBJ2-7; 10 bases are a match to TRBD1. The sample comprised PBMCs. This TCR derives from a woman between 50 and 59 years old in good health and CMV-seropositive. CDR3 amino acids: CASSLGTGTGDYEQYF. The CDR3 DNA reads TGTGCCAGCAGCTTGGGGACCGGGACAGGGGACTACGAGCAGTACTTC.